Listed here are 27 T cell receptor beta chains from one sample, sequenced in a study of T cells after yellow fever vaccination. TCRdb processed the 5' RACE reads anew with MiXCR; each CDR3 protein has one entry. The sample yields some 340,000 distinct CDR3 sequences, approximately 11% seen once. This specimen consisted of CD4+ T cells sorted from PBMCs, obtained 45 days after the yellow fever booster vaccination. Receptors originate from a man aged 18 to 30 who received the YFV17D yellow fever vaccine.

The V and J genes are TRBV7-2 and TRBJ1-3; no reliable D call. Trimming stripped 1 base from V and 3 bases from J, with 10 bases between. This CDR3 region has 15 residues. Per the germline V gene, CDR1 is SGHTA and CDR2 is FQGNSA. CDR3 residues: CASSLDGTFGNTIYF. In nucleotides, the CDR3 is TGTGCCAGCAGCTTAGACGGAACTTTTGGAAACACCATATATTTT. The full variable domain, rest sourced from reference TRBV7-2 and TRBJ1-3, is GAGVSQSPSNKVTEKGKDVELRCDPISGHTALYWYRQSLGQGLEFLIYFQGNSAPDKSGLPSDRFSAERTGGSVSTLTIQRTQQEDSAVYLCASSLDGTFGNTIYFGEGSWLTVV.

The table lists this clonotype with a few counts. The chain uses TRBV28 and TRBJ1-5, with D perhaps matching TRBD1 (6 bases). The germline V and J ends were trimmed by 5 bases and 7 bases, with 15 bases remaining between them. CDR3 size: 14 residues. Germline loops: CDR1 MDHEN, CDR2 SYDVKM. CDR3 amino acids: CASSLPQGSQPQHF. The DNA of the CDR3 is TGTGCCAGCAGTCTACCTCAGGGGAGCCAGCCCCAGCATTTT.

The chain is built from TRBV7-8 and TRBJ2-5; D call uncertain. Germline lookup yields CDR1 SGHVS and CDR2 FQNEAQ. The CDR3 loop spans 15 amino acids. V was trimmed by 0 bases and J by 1 base, leaving 9 bases between them. The CDR3 DNA reads TGTGCCAGCAGCTTAGCGCGGCTGATCCAAGAGACCCAGTACTTC. Translated, it gives CASSLARLIQETQYF.

This clonotype showed up just a few times. The chain carries TRBV6-4 and TRBJ1-1; D perhaps matches TRBD1 (5 bases). The ends were cut back, 3 bases at V and 11 bases at J, with 16 bases in the middle. Germline V gene sequence: CDR1 MRHNA, CDR2 SNTAGT. This CDR3 is built from 13 residues. The CDR3: CASSDGWGVVAFF. CDR3 nucleotides: TGTGCCAGCAGTGATGGTTGGGGGGTGGTCGCTTTCTTT.

This sequence joins TRBV4-2 and TRBJ1-2; no firm D call. The CDR3 has 12 amino acids. V was trimmed by 2 bases and J by 8 bases, leaving 9 bases between them. Germline V gene data show CDR1 as LGHNA and CDR2 as YNFKEQ. This chain's CDR3 is CASSQRREGYTF. In nucleotides, the CDR3 is TGTGCCAGCAGCCAAAGACGGGAGGGCTACACCTTC.

This chain joins TRBV12-3 or TRBV12-4 and TRBJ2-1; D is perhaps TRBD1 or TRBD2 (6 bases each). V was shortened by 4 bases and J by 8 bases, with 15 bases between the two germline ends. The CDR3 totals 14 residues. The CDR3 region is CASSYQNGGYEQFF. In nucleotides, the CDR3 is TGTGCCAGCAGTTACCAGAACGGGGGCTATGAGCAGTTCTTC.

This chain joins TRBV5-1 and TRBJ1-2, with 7 positions matching TRBD1. CDR3 length: 15 amino acids. J gave up 3 bases and V 0 bases, and 5 bases lay outside the gene matches. The germline V gene has CDR1 SGHRS and CDR2 YFSETQ. The CDR3 sequence is CASSLARQGDYGYTF. DNA of the CDR3: TGCGCCAGCAGCTTGGCACGGCAGGGGGACTATGGCTACACCTTC.

The chain combines TRBV20-1 with TRBJ2-7; TRBD1 or TRBD2 may be the D gene (5 bases each). CDR3 length equals 15 residues. The ends were cut back, 0 bases at V and 0 bases at J, with 12 bases in the middle. Germline assignment: CDR1 DFQATT and CDR2 SNEGSKA (reference sequence). CDR3 sequence: CSARDEGRSSYEQYV. CDR3 bases: TGCAGTGCTAGAGACGAGGGACGCAGCTCCTACGAGCAGTACGTC.

This clonotype was seen a handful of times. The V gene is TRBV5-1, the J gene TRBJ1-6; a weak D match, TRBD1 (5 bases). This CDR3 contains 16 residues. Trimming left V 4 bases short and J 7 bases short, with 18 bases between. Germline loops: CDR1 SGHRS, CDR2 YFSETQ. CDR3 loop: CASSGGGGSSNSPLHF. CDR3 DNA sequence: TGCGCCAGCAGCGGGGGTGGTGGGTCCTCGAATTCACCCCTCCACTTT.

The chain links TRBV28 to TRBJ1-5; the D gene is possibly TRBD1 (6 bases). The germline gives CDR1 MDHEN, CDR2 SYDVKM. Trimming removed 10 bases at V and 6 bases at J, with 16 bases between. The CDR3 spans 13 residues. CDR3 protein: CATIRGIGQPQHF. The CDR3 DNA is TGTGCCACCATAAGGGGGATCGGTCAGCCCCAGCATTTT. Drawing the rest from reference TRBV28 and TRBJ1-5, the complete variable domain is DVKVTQSSRYLVKRTGEKVFLECVQDMDHENMFWYRQDPGLGLRLIYFSYDVKMKEKGDIPEGYSVSREKKERFSLILESASTNQTSMYLCATIRGIGQPQHFGDGTRLSIL.

This clonotype was detected only a few times. The gene calls are TRBV5-8 and TRBJ2-1; D call uncertain. The germline V gene encodes CDR1 SGHTS and CDR2 YDEGEE. CDR3 length equals 15 residues. V was cut by 0 bases and J by 5 bases, with 12 bases left in between. Here the CDR3 reads CASSLGQSRNNEQFF. CDR3 coding DNA: TGTGCCAGCAGCTTGGGGCAGAGTCGCAACAATGAGCAGTTCTTC.

This clonotype was seen more than once but under ten times. The gene calls are TRBV15 and TRBJ2-7; D is ambiguous. CDR1 is LNHNV and CDR2 is YYDKDF in the germline V gene (reference sequence). This CDR3 spans 15 amino acids. V was trimmed by 0 bases and J by 3 bases, leaving 12 bases between them. The CDR3: CATSRDLLRGYEQYF. The CDR3 DNA follows: TGTGCCACCAGCAGAGATTTACTCCGTGGCTACGAGCAGTACTTC.

This chain joins TRBV10-2 and TRBJ2-3; D gene ambiguous. The CDR3 is made up of 12 amino acids. V was shortened by 4 bases and J by 5 bases, with 7 bases between the two germline ends. CDR1 and CDR2 (germline): WSHSY, SAAADI. The CDR3 is CASSVAQDTQYF. The CDR3 nucleotides read TGCGCCAGCAGTGTTGCGCAAGATACGCAGTATTTT.

The chain joins TRBV7-2 to TRBJ1-3; tentative D call: TRBD1 (6 bases). Germline CDR1 SGHTA, CDR2 FQGNSA. Trimming removed 1 base from V and 7 bases from J, with 14 bases in between. CDR3 length: 15 residues. The CDR3 loop is CASSLDRGAINTIYF. The DNA for the CDR3 is TGTGCCAGCAGCTTAGATAGGGGGGCCATTAACACCATATATTTT. The variable domain in full, with the rest retrieved from reference TRBV7-2 and TRBJ1-3, is GAGVSQSPSNKVTEKGKDVELRCDPISGHTALYWYRQSLGQGLEFLIYFQGNSAPDKSGLPSDRFSAERTGGSVSTLTIQRTQQEDSAVYLCASSLDRGAINTIYFGEGSWLTVV.

The J gene is TRBJ1-5, the V gene TRBV7-9; TRBD1 is a possible D gene (5 bases). Per the germline V gene, CDR1 is SEHNR and CDR2 is FQNEAQ (reference sequence). Trimming removed 5 bases from V and 7 bases from J, with 12 bases in between. The CDR3 runs to 13 residues. This CDR3 is CASSNMGDQPQHF. The CDR3 DNA follows: TGTGCCAGCAGCAATATGGGGGACCAGCCCCAGCATTTT.

This clonotype appeared a few times. The chain employs TRBV11-2 and TRBJ1-1; D call uncertain. Trimming removed 6 bases at V and 0 bases at J, with 11 bases between. The CDR3 is made up of 14 amino acids. From germline, CDR1 is SGHAT and CDR2 FQNNGV. CDR3 region: CASRPGEMNTEAFF. CDR3 DNA sequence: TGTGCCAGCAGGCCTGGGGAAATGAACACTGAAGCTTTCTTT.

J is TRBJ1-6 and V is TRBV7-3, with a weak D call TRBD1 (5 bases). Germline assignment: CDR1 SGHTA and CDR2 FQGTGA. Trimming took 1 base from V and 7 from J, leaving 8 bases between them. The CDR3 extends over 14 amino acids. CDR3 nucleotide sequence: TGTGCCAGCAGCTTAAGAGGGGTCAATTCACCCCTCCACTTT. Amino acid sequence: CASSLRGVNSPLHF.

The J gene is TRBJ2-6, the V gene TRBV4-3; D perhaps matches TRBD1 (5 bases). The germline V gene encodes CDR1 LGHNA and CDR2 YSLEER. V was trimmed by 0 bases and J by 4 bases, leaving 10 bases between them. This CDR3 is 16 amino acids long. The DNA of the CDR3 is TGCGCCAGCAGCCAAGATTCCAGGGCAGGGGCCAACGTCCTGACTTTC. Translation gives CASSQDSRAGANVLTF.

The V call is TRBV6-2 or TRBV6-3, the J call TRBJ1-1; TRBD1 aligns across 11 bases. This CDR3 spans 15 amino acids. CDR1 is MNHEY and CDR2 is SVGEGT in the germline V gene. J was trimmed by 6 bases and V by 0 bases; bases with no gene match: 3. CDR3 DNA: TGTGCCAGCAGTTACTCGGACAGGGGGCCCCCTGAAGCTTTCTTT. As protein: CASSYSDRGPPEAFF.

The chain carries TRBV6-2 or TRBV6-3 and TRBJ1-6, with 10 positions matching TRBD1. V dropped 3 bases and J dropped 9; count of bases not matched to a gene: 8. The CDR3 consists of 16 residues. Germline-derived CDR1 and CDR2 are MNHEY and SVGEGT. This chain's CDR3 is CASSYEPGQGSSPLHF. CDR3 nucleotide sequence: TGTGCCAGCAGTTATGAGCCGGGACAGGGGAGTTCACCCCTCCACTTT.

At least ten counts were recorded for this clonotype. This chain connects TRBV28 to TRBJ2-5; 8 bases line up with TRBD2. V lost 5 bases to trimming and J lost 3 bases; unmatched junction nucleotides: 8. This CDR3 is built from 15 residues. Germline assignment: CDR1 MDHEN and CDR2 SYDVKM. The CDR3 spells CASSRLAGAEETQYF. In nucleotides, the CDR3 is TGTGCCAGCAGTAGGCTAGCGGGCGCTGAAGAGACCCAGTACTTC.

In this sample, this clonotype turned up a few times. V and J are TRBV6-8 and TRBJ2-3; 7 bases line up with TRBD2. Germline V lookup: CDR1 MNHGY, CDR2 SAAAGT. The CDR3 has 17 amino acids. With 5 bases clipped from V and 2 bases from J, the junction kept 13 bases outside the gene matches. Here the CDR3 DNA reads TGTGCCAGCAGTAAACCCCCGCGGGAGTCGACCACAGATACGCAGTATTTT. This codes for CASSKPPRESTTDTQYF.

This clonotype occurred many times. The chain combines TRBV12-3 or TRBV12-4 with TRBJ1-5, with D unclear. The CDR3 totals 13 residues. V lost 2 bases and J 9 bases, leaving 11 bases between the germline ends. The chain's CDR3 is CASSLRRTSPQHF. The DNA for the CDR3 is TGTGCCAGCAGTTTAAGGAGAACATCGCCCCAGCATTTT.

This chain connects TRBV12-3 or TRBV12-4 to TRBJ2-2; 8 bases agree with TRBD2. J lost 3 bases, V lost 7 bases, and 7 bases had no gene match. This CDR3 is built from 15 residues. CDR3 residues: CASTPFGGDTGELFF. As DNA, the CDR3 is TGTGCCAGCACTCCGTTCGGGGGGGACACCGGGGAGCTGTTTTTT.

The chain is built from TRBV7-9 and TRBJ2-7, with D tentatively TRBD2 (6 bases). The CDR3 is 13 residues long. Germline lookup yields CDR1 SEHNR and CDR2 FQNEAQ (reference sequence). The germline V and J ends were trimmed by 3 bases and 3 bases, with 9 bases remaining between them. CDR3 sequence: CASSFRGSYEQYV. For the CDR3, the DNA is TGTGCCAGCAGCTTCCGGGGGAGCTACGAGCAGTACGTC.

In this sample, this clonotype turned up a few times. The chain has TRBV20-1 and TRBJ2-1; tentatively, D is TRBD2 (5 bases). The CDR3 contains 12 residues. Germline V gene sequence: CDR1 DFQATT, CDR2 SNEGSKA (reference sequence). V was clipped by 6 bases and J by 8 bases, with 14 bases between them. CDR3 DNA sequence: TGCAGTGCCGAGGACCGAGGGTATGAGCAGTTCTTC. Translation gives CSAEDRGYEQFF.

The chain couples TRBV11-2 to TRBJ1-5, with D maybe TRBD1 (5 bases). V lost 3 bases and J lost 0, with 18 bases in between. There are 18 residues in the CDR3. The germline CDR1 and CDR2 sequences are SGHAT and FQNNGV. The CDR3 sequence: CASSFAGGRVNSNQPQHF. CDR3 nucleotides: TGTGCCAGCAGCTTCGCGGGGGGACGGGTTAATAGCAATCAGCCCCAGCATTTT.